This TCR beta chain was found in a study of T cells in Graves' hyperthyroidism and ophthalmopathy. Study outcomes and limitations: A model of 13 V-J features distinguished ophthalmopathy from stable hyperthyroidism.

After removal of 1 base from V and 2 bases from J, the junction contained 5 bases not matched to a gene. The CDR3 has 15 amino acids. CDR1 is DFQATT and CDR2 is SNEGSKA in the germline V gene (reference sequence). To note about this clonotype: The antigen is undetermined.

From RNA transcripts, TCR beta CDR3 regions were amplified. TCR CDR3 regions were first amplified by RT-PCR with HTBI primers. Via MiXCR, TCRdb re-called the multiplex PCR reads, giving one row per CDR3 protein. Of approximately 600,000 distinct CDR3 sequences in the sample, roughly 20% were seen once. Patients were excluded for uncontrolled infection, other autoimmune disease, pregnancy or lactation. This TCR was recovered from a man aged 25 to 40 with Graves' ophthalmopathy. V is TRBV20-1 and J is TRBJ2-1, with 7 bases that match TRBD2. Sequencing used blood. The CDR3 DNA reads TGCAGTGCTAGAGTCCCACTAGCGCCCTACAATGAGCAGTTCTTC. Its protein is CSARVPLAPYNEQFF.